The clone carrying this T cell receptor beta chain was detected many times. The sample's time point: patch test 1, 2 weeks after DPC sensitization. Treatment meaning: therapeutic diphenylcyclopropenone sensitization with weekly scalp DPC. This entry is derived from a study of human T cells and chemical hapten exposure. On the study more broadly: The variation in per-sample TCR yields arose mainly from small differences in pooled library volumes.

TCRdb passed the RACE reads through MiXCR, listing each CDR3 protein once. The repertoire has around 75,000 distinct CDR3 sequences, over 9.5% of them found once; the top ten carry 3.5% to 4.5%. Trimming cost V 3 bases and J 3 bases, with 17 bases left between them. The CDR3 is 17 amino acids. Germline CDR1 reads SEHNR; CDR2 reads FQNEAQ (reference sequence). The receptor was isolated from a woman aged 60-75 years with alopecia areata. Some clones in this sample may be carry-over from other donors' samples. The chain combines TRBV7-9 with TRBJ2-2, with D perhaps being TRBD1 or TRBD2 (5 bases each). The starting material was whole blood, obtained in connection with sensitization to the hapten diphenylcyclopropenone (DPC). The CDR3 nucleotides are TGTGCCAGCAGCTTTGGGACCGAATCGGCTTACACCGGGGAGCTGTTTTTT. Its protein product is CASSFGTESAYTGELFF. Filled out from reference TRBV7-9 and TRBJ2-2, the complete variable domain reads DTGVSQNPRHKITKRGQNVTFRCDPISEHNRLYWYRQTLGQGPEFLTYFQNEAQLEKSRLLSDRFSAERPKGSFSTLEIQRTEQGDSAMYLCASSFGTESAYTGELFFGEGSRLTVL.